These 30 T cell receptor beta chains were all obtained from the same sample, sequenced in a study of shared clonotypes between healthy human individuals. Assay used: immunoSEQ multiplex PCR; TCRdb lists only in-frame clones, some missing. The data hold about 2 million clones, with 85% to 95% observed a single time. Sequences were obtained from naive CD4+ T cells sorted from blood. Documented subset: CD45RA+ positively selected. The receptor set was obtained from a man between 18 and 35 years old in good health.

The V gene is TRBV28, the J gene TRBJ2-7; D is tentatively TRBD1 or TRBD2 (5 bases each). This CDR3 contains 15 residues. V gave up 5 bases and J gave up 0 bases, with 14 bases separating them. CDR1 is MDHEN, CDR2 SYDVKM, per germline. The CDR3 region is CASSPGTIDSYEQYF. The CDR3, as DNA: TGTGCCAGCAGTCCCGGGACCATCGACTCCTACGAGCAGTACTTC. Full variable domain (outside the CDR3, taken from reference TRBV28 and TRBJ2-7): DVKVTQSSRYLVKRTGEKVFLECVQDMDHENMFWYRQDPGLGLRLIYFSYDVKMKEKGDIPEGYSVSREKKERFSLILESASTNQTSMYLCASSPGTIDSYEQYFGPGTRLTVT.

The chain carries TRBV14 and TRBJ2-5; the D is unclear. Between the trimmed V and J ends, which lost 2 bases and 0 bases, there was a span of 10 bases. CDR3 length: 15 residues. From germline, CDR1 is SGHDN and CDR2 FVKESK. Here the CDR3 reads CASSQKGWYQETQYF. The DNA for the CDR3 is TGTGCCAGCAGCCAAAAGGGATGGTACCAAGAGACCCAGTACTTC.

This clone was recorded at least ten times. This sequence joins TRBV10-3 and TRBJ2-3; TRBD1 matches 7 bases. The CDR3 has 15 residues. V dropped 0 bases and J dropped 3; count of bases not matched to a gene: 3. CDR1 and CDR2 (germline): ENHRY, SYGVKD. The CDR3 sequence: CAISESVQGTDTQYF. As DNA, the CDR3 is TGTGCCATCAGTGAGTCTGTACAGGGGACAGATACGCAGTATTTT.

The chain is built from TRBV5-6 and TRBJ1-1, with 9 bases fitting TRBD1. The CDR3 runs to 15 residues. V trimming: 0 bases; J trimming: 4 bases; junction bases outside the gene matches: 4. Germline-derived CDR1 and CDR2 are SGHDT and YYEEEE. The CDR3, as DNA: TGTGCCAGCAGCTTGGGGGACAGGGTGGGCACTGAAGCTTTCTTT. This codes for CASSLGDRVGTEAFF.

Concerning this clone: Other DNA sequences in this sample translate to the same CDR3. The chain carries TRBV5-1 and TRBJ1-5; TRBD1 aligns across 9 bases. This CDR3 has 15 amino acids. The germline CDR1 and CDR2 sequences are SGHRS and YFSETQ. V was pared by 0 bases and J by 7 bases, with 5 bases of the junction left unmatched. The CDR3 DNA sequence: TGCGCCAGCAGCTTGGGGGGACAGGGAGGGCAGCCCCAGCATTTT. Its protein is CASSLGGQGGQPQHF.

This chain joins TRBV7-9 and TRBJ1-1, with a weak D call TRBD1 (6 bases). The germline CDR1 and CDR2 sequences are SEHNR and FQNEAQ (reference sequence). The CDR3 runs to 13 residues. V lost 4 bases and J 4 bases, leaving 10 bases between the germline ends. In DNA form, the CDR3 reads TGTGCCAGCAGCTCCGGGACATTCACTGAAGCTTTCTTT. It translates to CASSSGTFTEAFF.

This chain connects TRBV18 to TRBJ2-5; D is tentatively TRBD1 or TRBD2 (5 bases each). The CDR3 loop spans 14 amino acids. V dropped 6 bases and J dropped 2 bases, with 13 bases sitting between them. From germline, CDR1 is KGHSH and CDR2 LQKENI. The CDR3 bases are TGTGCCAGCTCGCCCCCGGGACCTCAAGAGACCCAGTACTTC. Residues: CASSPPGPQETQYF. The whole variable domain, filled in from reference TRBV18 and TRBJ2-5, reads NAGVMQNPRHLVRRRGQEARLRCSPMKGHSHVYWYRQLPEEGLKFMVYLQKENIIDESGMPKERFSAEFPKEGPSILRIQQVVRGDSAAYFCASSPPGPQETQYFGPGTRLLVL.

This rearrangement joins TRBV4-2 to TRBJ2-7; 12 positions agree with TRBD2. The germline gives CDR1 LGHNA, CDR2 YNFKEQ. The CDR3 sequence is 16 residues long. With V trimmed by 3 bases and J by 7 bases, 10 bases remained unmatched. Here the CDR3 DNA reads TGTGCCAGCAGCCAGGATGCCCGGACTAGCGGGATTGAGCAGTACTTC. Encoded protein: CASSQDARTSGIEQYF.

The V and J genes are TRBV7-8 and TRBJ1-1; D not certain. CDR3 length: 14 residues. Germline values: CDR1 SGHVS, CDR2 FQNEAQ. Trimming pared 5 bases from V and 1 base from J, leaving 11 bases between. The CDR3 is CASSRQLGNTEAFF. CDR3 nucleotides: TGTGCCAGCAGCCGCCAATTAGGGAACACTGAAGCTTTCTTT.

This chain links TRBV7-8 with TRBJ2-2; D remains ambiguous. The V end lost 2 bases, the J end lost 6 bases, and 4 bases lay between the germline ends. The CDR3 has 12 amino acids. Looked up from germline, CDR1 is SGHVS and CDR2 is FQNEAQ. The CDR3 loop reads CASSLPAGELFF. CDR3 bases: TGTGCCAGCAGCTTACCTGCCGGGGAGCTGTTTTTT.

This chain links TRBV28 with TRBJ2-7; 8 bases align to TRBD1. CDR1 and CDR2 (germline): MDHEN, SYDVKM. This CDR3 is built from 14 residues. Trimming at V came to 5 bases and at J to 4 bases, leaving 7 bases not matched to a gene. The CDR3 coding sequence is TGTGCCAGCAGTAATCAGGGGGCCAGGTACGAGCAGTACTTC. This encodes CASSNQGARYEQYF. The full variable domain, its missing parts supplied by reference TRBV28 and TRBJ2-7, is DVKVTQSSRYLVKRTGEKVFLECVQDMDHENMFWYRQDPGLGLRLIYFSYDVKMKEKGDIPEGYSVSREKKERFSLILESASTNQTSMYLCASSNQGARYEQYFGPGTRLTVT.

In regard to this clone: Germline is not matched at one junction end, which may reflect a read error. The rearrangement joins TRBV18 to TRBJ2-7, with 9 bases matching TRBD1. Germline assignment: CDR1 KGHSH and CDR2 LQKENI. The CDR3 totals 14 residues. CDR3: CASSTPGQGYEQYF. CDR3 coding DNA: TGTGCCAGCTCAACACCGGGACAGGGCTACGAGCAGTACTTC.

V usage is TRBV4-1 and J usage is TRBJ1-2, with D possibly TRBD1 on 5 matching bases. The CDR3 spans 15 residues. The V end was cut by 4 bases, the J end by 4 bases, with 16 bases between. Germline CDR1 and CDR2: MGHRA and YSYEKL. The DNA for the CDR3 is TGCGCCAGCAGCCCCTTTTCGACAGATTTCTATGGCTACACCTTC. This gives the protein CASSPFSTDFYGYTF.

V is TRBV5-5 and J is TRBJ2-5, with TRBD1 identical over 7 bases. Unmatched junction bases numbered 11, after V lost 4 bases and J lost 2 bases. CDR1 and CDR2 from the germline V gene are SGHKS and YYEKEE (reference sequence). CDR3 size: 16 residues. The CDR3 loop is CASSPGADRTQETQYF. The CDR3 DNA sequence: TGTGCCAGCAGCCCGGGTGCGGACAGGACTCAAGAGACCCAGTACTTC.

The chain is built from TRBV5-1 and TRBJ2-3; tentative D call: TRBD1 (5 bases). V was pared by 7 bases and J by 0 bases, with 15 bases between. The CDR3 has 15 amino acids. Germline CDR1 and CDR2: SGHRS and YFSETQ. The CDR3 nucleotides read TGCGCCAGCGCCCCCTTAGGGGCAAGCACAGATACGCAGTATTTT. This encodes CASAPLGASTDTQYF.

This chain links TRBV29-1 with TRBJ1-1, with no clear D. With 7 bases removed from V and 4 bases from J, the gap between germline ends came to 13 bases. The CDR3 is 12 amino acids. CDR1 is SQVTM, CDR2 ANQGSEA, per germline. CDR3: CSAPTRGTEAFF. The DNA of the CDR3 is TGCAGCGCCCCCACTCGGGGCACTGAAGCTTTCTTT.

The chain's CDR3 is CASSLGLAGVEQYF. CDR3 DNA: TGTGCCAGCAGCTTAGGGCTAGCGGGAGTCGAGCAGTACTTC. The chain combines TRBV13 with TRBJ2-7; 10 bases agree with TRBD2. Germline V gene data show CDR1 as PRHDT and CDR2 as FYEKMQ (reference sequence). CDR3 length: 14 amino acids. Germline trimming cut 0 bases from V and 6 bases from J; bases unmatched to any gene: 2.

The chain joins TRBV6-5 to TRBJ1-2; D is unclear. V lost 4 bases and J 2 bases, leaving 11 bases between the germline ends. CDR3 length: 14 residues. Germline V gives CDR1 MNHEY, CDR2 SVGAGI. CDR3 protein: CASSSHRLNYGYTF. The CDR3 region has the DNA TGTGCCAGCAGTTCTCACAGATTAAACTATGGCTACACCTTC.

The V gene is TRBV2, the J gene TRBJ2-6, with D unclear. Germline-derived CDR1 and CDR2 are SNHLY and FYNNEI. The CDR3 length is 15 residues. The V gene lost 2 bases and the J gene lost 4 bases, with 9 bases spanning the gap. DNA for the CDR3: TGTGCCAGCAGTGAAATGAGTTTAGGGGCCAACGTCCTGACTTTC. Protein sequence: CASSEMSLGANVLTF.

The chain carries TRBV7-2 and TRBJ1-2; the D is unclear. Trimming removed 5 bases from V and 7 bases from J, with 14 bases in between. CDR3 length: 13 residues. Per germline, CDR1 SGHTA and CDR2 FQGNSA. The CDR3 protein is CASSTDGPSGYTF. The CDR3 DNA follows: TGTGCCAGCAGCACGGACGGCCCGAGTGGCTACACCTTC.

The chain carries TRBV5-1 and TRBJ1-3, with 8 bases that match TRBD1. Per germline, CDR1 SGHRS and CDR2 YFSETQ. CDR3 length equals 15 residues. After removal of 4 bases from V and 3 bases from J, the junction contained 6 bases not matched to a gene. The CDR3 here is CASSPGQAFGNTIYF. CDR3 nucleotide sequence: TGCGCCAGCAGCCCGGGACAGGCATTTGGAAACACCATATATTTT.

The V call is TRBV15, the J call TRBJ2-5, with 10 bases identical to TRBD2. Germline values: CDR1 LNHNV, CDR2 YYDKDF (reference sequence). This CDR3 has 16 amino acids. The V segment lost 6 bases and the J segment 0 bases; nucleotides outside the gene matches: 7. The CDR3 here is CATRVFGLADQETQYF. CDR3 DNA sequence: TGTGCCACCAGGGTTTTCGGACTAGCGGACCAAGAGACCCAGTACTTC. The full variable domain, rest sourced from reference TRBV15 and TRBJ2-5, is DAMVIQNPRYQVTQFGKPVTLSCSQTLNHNVMYWYQQKSSQAPKLLFHYYDKDFNNEADTPDNFQSRRPNTSFCFLDIRSPGLGDTAMYLCATRVFGLADQETQYFGPGTRLLVL.

This chain uses TRBV5-1 with TRBJ2-7; the match to TRBD2 covers 10 bases. The V gene end was trimmed by 2 bases and the J gene end by 5 bases; junction bases not matched to a gene: 7. CDR3 length: 15 amino acids. Germline V lookup: CDR1 SGHRS, CDR2 YFSETQ. The CDR3 region is CASSFITSGTHEQYF. CDR3 in DNA: TGCGCCAGCAGCTTTATAACTAGCGGGACCCACGAGCAGTACTTC.

The gene calls are TRBV11-2 and TRBJ2-1; D is ambiguous. Trimming left V 0 bases short and J 6 bases short, with 9 bases between. Germline loops: CDR1 SGHAT, CDR2 FQNNGV. The CDR3 sequence is 14 residues long. CDR3 protein: CASSLEITINEQFF. CDR3 bases: TGTGCCAGCAGCTTAGAAATAACAATCAATGAGCAGTTCTTC.

This clone was found once. The DNA of the CDR3 is TGTGCCAGCTCACCACCGGGGGGACTAGCGGGAAATCAGATCTACGAGCAGTACTTC. Translating it yields CASSPPGGLAGNQIYEQYF. The gene calls are TRBV18 and TRBJ2-7, with 13 bases matching TRBD2. V lost 0 bases, J lost 3 bases, and 11 bases stayed unmatched. CDR3 length: 19 amino acids. Germline values: CDR1 KGHSH, CDR2 LQKENI.

This clone was recorded once. The sample contains more than one DNA sequence encoding this CDR3. This chain joins TRBV28 and TRBJ2-7, with unresolved D. Germline V lookup: CDR1 MDHEN, CDR2 SYDVKM. V was clipped by 3 bases and J by 4 bases, with 10 bases between them. The length of the CDR3 is 13 residues. This CDR3 reads CASSFGTSYEQYF. DNA of the CDR3: TGTGCCAGCAGTTTCGGAACTTCGTACGAGCAGTACTTC.

The J gene is TRBJ2-7, the V gene TRBV6-1; 8 bases align to TRBD1. The ends lost 0 bases at V and 2 bases at J; junction bases unmatched: 3. CDR3 length equals 15 residues. CDR1 and CDR2 (germline): MNHNS, SASEGT. CDR3: CASSEADRATYEQYF. The CDR3 nucleotides are TGTGCCAGCAGTGAAGCGGACAGGGCGACCTACGAGCAGTACTTC.

The rearrangement uses TRBV19 and TRBJ1-6; 7 positions match TRBD1. CDR1 LNHDA and CDR2 SQIVND come from the germline V gene (reference sequence). With V trimmed by 6 bases and J by 8 bases, 7 bases remained unmatched. The CDR3 has 14 residues. As DNA, the CDR3 is TGTGCCAGTAGGGTACAGGGGATGGATTCACCCCTCCACTTT. Translating it yields CASRVQGMDSPLHF.

The chain recombines TRBV9 with TRBJ2-6, with D hard to call. V dropped 0 bases and J dropped 0 bases, with 4 bases sitting between them. Germline values: CDR1 SGDLS, CDR2 YYNGEE. This CDR3 spans 15 amino acids. CDR3 sequence (DNA): TGTGCCAGCAGCGTAGGATTCTCTGGGGCCAACGTCCTGACTTTC. Translation gives CASSVGFSGANVLTF.

In regard to this clone: The same CDR3 can be traced to other DNA sequences in this sample. The chain uses TRBV5-1 and TRBJ2-7; D is unresolved. The CDR3 has 12 amino acids. The V end lost 0 bases, the J end lost 5 bases, and 6 bases lay between the germline ends. Looked up from germline, CDR1 is SGHRS and CDR2 is YFSETQ. The CDR3 DNA follows: TGCGCCAGCAGCTTGGAGACTGACGAGCAGTACTTC. Protein sequence: CASSLETDEQYF.